This entry lists 32 T cell receptor beta chains sequenced from one sample in a study of molecular identifiers for immune sequencing clone quantification. TCRdb reprocessed the PCR reads with MiXCR, giving one entry per CDR3 protein. The sample lists about 510,000 distinct CDR3 sequences; about a quarter were seen once. The sample consisted of naive CD8+ T cells from blood, with Jurkat cell RNA spiked in. Subset noted: FACS-sorted CD8+CD4-CCR7+CD45RA+ naive T cells. The receptors were gathered from a human donor in good health. Some libraries in this study had Jurkat cell RNA spiked in.

This clonotype appeared a few times. The V and J genes are TRBV4-1 and TRBJ1-2, with TRBD1 matching over 7 bases. Germline V CDR1 and CDR2: MGHRA, YSYEKL. This CDR3 region has 17 residues. The V segment lost 1 base and the J segment 3 bases; nucleotides outside the gene matches: 11. Here the CDR3 DNA reads TGCGCCAGCAGCCAAGGAGGGCGAACAGGGGCCGACTATGGCTACACCTTC. It specifies CASSQGGRTGADYGYTF.

This chain connects TRBV12-5 to TRBJ2-2; D ambiguous. CDR3 length equals 13 residues. Germline CDR1 is LGHNT and CDR2 is FRNRAP. Trimming left V 1 base short and J 3 bases short, with 3 bases between. CDR3 in amino acids: CASGLAYTGELFF. CDR3 bases: TGTGCTAGTGGTTTGGCCTACACCGGGGAGCTGTTTTTT.

The chain carries TRBV20-1 and TRBJ2-7, with D unresolved. CDR1 is DFQATT, CDR2 SNEGSKA, per germline (reference sequence). Trimming pared 0 bases from V and 2 bases from J, leaving 11 bases between. CDR3 length: 14 residues. The CDR3 DNA reads TGCAGTGCTAGAGATGATAGTTCTACCTACGAGCAGTACTTC. It codes for CSARDDSSTYEQYF.

Points on this clonotype: Germline is not matched at one junction end, which may reflect a read error. This sequence joins TRBV7-9 and TRBJ1-3, with D maybe TRBD1 (5 bases). Germline CDR1 and CDR2: SEHNR and FQNEAQ (reference sequence). CDR3 size: 15 residues. The CDR3 loop reads CASSSQGYSGSTIYF. DNA for the CDR3: TGTGCCAGCAGCTCCCAGGGTTACTCTGGAAGCACCATATATTTT.

This clonotype was picked up many times. The chain employs TRBV5-6 and TRBJ2-5; 9 bases align to TRBD2. Germline V lookup: CDR1 SGHDT, CDR2 YYEEEE. There are 16 residues in the CDR3. The V segment lost 1 base and the J segment 4 bases; nucleotides outside the gene matches: 8. The CDR3 loop is CASSLRWSGLAETQYF. The CDR3 nucleotides read TGTGCCAGCAGCTTGCGGTGGTCGGGACTAGCAGAGACCCAGTACTTC.

This rearrangement joins TRBV6-2 or TRBV6-3 to TRBJ2-3; perhaps TRBD2 as D (6 bases). CDR3 size: 14 residues. Trimming removed 8 bases from V and 4 bases from J, with 16 bases in between. The germline gives CDR1 MNHEY, CDR2 SVGEGT. The CDR3 nucleotides read TGTGCCAGCGGGAGCGGGCAGGTCTCAGATACGCAGTATTTT. Translated: CASGSGQVSDTQYF.

The chain has TRBV20-1 and TRBJ2-5; D not resolved. This CDR3 is 16 amino acids long. Germline V CDR1 and CDR2: DFQATT, SNEGSKA (reference sequence). The V gene lost 3 bases and the J gene lost 4 bases, with 21 bases spanning the gap. The CDR3 DNA follows: TGCAGTGCTAGGTCAGCCAAAGACATCACTTTAGAGACCCAGTACTTC. Translated: CSARSAKDITLETQYF.

There are a few counts of this clonotype. The CDR3: CASSLEASGRNTEAFF. The DNA of the CDR3 is TGTGCCAGCAGCTTAGAGGCGAGTGGACGGAACACTGAAGCTTTCTTT. This chain connects TRBV7-6 to TRBJ1-1, with D unclear. The CDR3 has 16 amino acids. CDR1 SGHVS and CDR2 FNYEAQ come from the germline V gene. Between the trimmed V and J ends, which lost 1 base and 1 base, there was a span of 13 bases.

As concerns this clonotype: Germline is not matched at one junction end, which may reflect a read error. This chain connects TRBV29-1 to TRBJ1-2; 9 bases match TRBD1. The CDR3 extends over 14 amino acids. Germline V lookup: CDR1 SQVTM, CDR2 ANQGSEA. CDR3 sequence (DNA): TGCAGCGTTGAAGGGGGACAGGGCCCCTATTGCTACACCTTC. Translating gives CSVEGGQGPYCYTF.

Regarding this clonotype: A junction end diverges from the germline sequence, so it may reflect a read error. This rearrangement joins TRBV11-2 to TRBJ2-7; possible D gene TRBD2, 5 bases. CDR1 and CDR2 (germline): SGHAT, FQNNGV. CDR3 length: 13 residues. The DNA for the CDR3 is TGTGCCAGCAGCTATCCGGGATCCTACGAGCAGCACTTC. It encodes CASSYPGSYEQHF.

This clonotype was counted many times. The genes are TRBV29-1 and TRBJ2-3, with D unclear. Germline-derived CDR1 and CDR2 are SQVTM and ANQGSEA. V lost 0 bases and J 4 bases, leaving 8 bases between the germline ends. This CDR3 has 13 amino acids. This chain's CDR3 is CSVEDGVSDTQYF. The CDR3 coding sequence is TGCAGCGTTGAAGATGGGGTTTCAGATACGCAGTATTTT.

This clonotype occurred a few times. The chain carries TRBV5-1 and TRBJ2-7; 9 positions agree with TRBD2. V dropped 4 bases and J dropped 3; count of bases not matched to a gene: 8. This CDR3 region has 15 residues. Per the germline V gene, CDR1 is SGHRS and CDR2 is YFSETQ. The DNA of the CDR3 is TGCGCCAGCAGCCACGCGGGACTAGCCGACTACGAGCAGTACTTC. This gives the protein CASSHAGLADYEQYF.

The chain has TRBV7-9 and TRBJ2-1; D may be TRBD2 (6 bases). The germline CDR1 and CDR2 sequences are SEHNR and FQNEAQ (reference sequence). This CDR3 comprises 13 residues. V lost 2 bases and J 12 bases, leaving 14 bases between the germline ends. The CDR3 coding sequence is TGTGCCAGCAGCTTATGGAGTAGCGGAGGGCAGTTCTTC. It is translated as CASSLWSSGGQFF.

This clonotype appeared many times. The chain combines TRBV29-1 with TRBJ1-2, with a tentative D call TRBD1 (5 bases). V shed 4 bases and J shed 4 bases, with 16 bases lying between them. The CDR3 is 14 amino acids. The germline V gene has CDR1 SQVTM and CDR2 ANQGSEA. The CDR3 loop is CSVVGVGFSYGYTF. CDR3 coding DNA: TGCAGCGTTGTGGGGGTAGGATTCTCCTATGGCTACACCTTC.

Concerning this clonotype: This may arise from a read error, as a much more abundant clone is one base away. The chain has TRBV5-1 and TRBJ1-2; D unclear. The CDR3 has 14 amino acids. Per the germline V gene, CDR1 is SGHRS and CDR2 is YFSETQ. Deletions cut 2 bases from V and 0 bases from J, with 8 bases between. CDR3 sequence (DNA): TGCGCCAGCAGCTTCGACGTAGCTAACTATGGCTACACCTTC. Translating it yields CASSFDVANYGYTF. Combining the CDR3 with reference TRBV5-1 and TRBJ1-2 gives the whole variable domain KAGVTQTPRYLIKTRGQQVTLSCSPISGHRSVSWYQQTPGQGLQFLFEYFSETQRNKGNFPGRFSGRQFSNSRSEMNVSTLELGDSALYLCASSFDVANYGYTFGSGTRLTVV.

On this clonotype itself: A much larger clone differs by one base, so this may be a read error. J is TRBJ2-1 and V is TRBV7-3; 8 positions agree with TRBD2. Germline V CDR1 and CDR2: SGHTA, FQGTGA. This CDR3 comprises 15 residues. DNA for the CDR3: TGTGCCAGCAGCCTGGGAGCGGGAGTGGGGAATGGGCAGTTCTTC. Translating gives CASSLGAGVGNGQFF.

The table lists this clonotype with many counts. The rearrangement joins TRBV7-6 to TRBJ2-3, with 12 bases that match TRBD2. Germline values: CDR1 SGHVS, CDR2 FNYEAQ. The CDR3 loop spans 17 amino acids. The junction had 7 bases not matched to a gene; V was cut back by 4 bases and J by 2 bases. The CDR3 sequence is CASSSRTSGAATDTQYF. The CDR3 nucleotides read TGTGCCAGCAGCTCGCGGACTAGCGGGGCGGCCACAGATACGCAGTATTTT.

In this sample, this clonotype turned up a few times. This chain uses TRBV20-1 with TRBJ2-7, with 10 nucleotides matching TRBD2. The CDR3 runs to 15 residues. The trim removed 2 bases at V and 5 bases at J, leaving 9 bases unmatched. Germline V lookup: CDR1 DFQATT, CDR2 SNEGSKA (reference sequence). CDR3 region: CSARILAGVYNEQYF. Written as DNA, the CDR3 is TGCAGTGCTAGAATTCTAGCGGGAGTATACAACGAGCAGTACTTC.

This chain connects TRBV30 to TRBJ2-3; the match to TRBD1 covers 8 bases. The CDR3 covers 15 residues. Germline trimming cut 8 bases from V and 1 base from J; bases unmatched to any gene: 11. The germline CDR1 and CDR2 sequences are GTSNPN and SVGIG (reference sequence). CDR3 amino acids: CALGGLGQGTDTQYF. The CDR3 nucleotides are TGTGCCCTGGGGGGATTGGGACAGGGCACAGATACGCAGTATTTT.

This rearrangement joins TRBV12-3 or TRBV12-4 to TRBJ1-2; D ambiguous. V was pared by 3 bases and J by 6 bases, with 14 bases between. The CDR3 sequence is 14 residues long. This CDR3 reads CASSFSVPGDGYTF. The CDR3 DNA reads as TGTGCCAGCAGTTTTTCGGTACCAGGCGATGGCTACACCTTC.

This clonotype has a handful of counts. The chain links TRBV28 to TRBJ2-2; D is perhaps TRBD1 (6 bases). V was pared by 6 bases and J by 6 bases, with 17 bases between. The CDR3 is 15 amino acids. Germline V gene data show CDR1 as MDHEN and CDR2 as SYDVKM. The CDR3 reads CASRATGFMAGELFF. DNA for the CDR3: TGTGCCAGCAGGGCTACAGGGTTTATGGCCGGGGAGCTGTTTTTT.

Many counts were recorded for this clonotype. V usage is TRBV21-1 and J usage is TRBJ2-5; TRBD1 is the table's D call and was not checked against the DNA. TRBV21-1 is tagged as a pseudogene. The CDR3 is made up of 16 amino acids. The CDR3 region is CASSKERGCPQETQYF. As DNA, the CDR3 is TGTGCCAGCAGCAAAGAACGAGGGTGCCCCCAAGAGACCCAGTACTTC.

V usage is TRBV7-6 and J usage is TRBJ2-7; perhaps D is TRBD1 or TRBD2 (6 bases each). Germline assignment: CDR1 SGHVS and CDR2 FNYEAQ. V was shortened by 6 bases and J by 2 bases, with 14 bases between the two germline ends. The CDR3 consists of 14 residues. The CDR3 DNA reads as TGTGCCAGCAGGGGGGGCAGCAGAGCCTACGAGCAGTACTTC. Translation gives CASRGGSRAYEQYF.

On this clonotype: One end of the junction fails to match germline, which may point to a read error. The rearrangement links TRBV7-4 to TRBJ2-1; 8 nucleotides align to TRBD2. The CDR3 consists of 14 residues. The germline V gene encodes CDR1 SGHVT and CDR2 SQSDAQ. The chain's CDR3 is CASSFGLAGGEQIF. Written as DNA, the CDR3 is TGTGCCAGCAGCTTTGGGCTAGCGGGCGGTGAGCAGATCTTC. Complete variable domain (other parts from reference TRBV7-4 and TRBJ2-1): GAGVSQSPRYKVAKRGRDVALRCDSISGHVTLYWYRQTLGQGSEVLTYSQSDAQRDKSGRPSGRFSAERPERSVSTLKIQRTEQGDSAVYLCASSFGLAGGEQIFGPGTRLTVL.

This clonotype was observed many times. The chain joins TRBV12-3 or TRBV12-4 to TRBJ1-1; D unclear. The CDR3 covers 13 residues. The V and J ends lost 1 base and 4 bases respectively, with 7 bases between them. CDR3 in amino acids: CASSLDKPTEAFF. The CDR3 nucleotides read TGTGCCAGCAGTTTAGACAAGCCCACTGAAGCTTTCTTT.

This clonotype was recorded a few times. The J gene is TRBJ2-1, the V gene TRBV7-9, with 9 bases aligning to TRBD2. The germline V gene has CDR1 SEHNR and CDR2 FQNEAQ (reference sequence). The V and J ends lost 0 bases and 8 bases, in that order; junction bases with no gene match: 20. The CDR3 spans 20 residues. The CDR3 protein is CASSLAIIEVSGGLLDEQFF. Written as DNA, the CDR3 is TGTGCCAGCAGCTTAGCTATCATCGAAGTTAGCGGGGGTCTTCTGGATGAGCAGTTCTTC.

This clonotype occurred many times. This chain connects TRBV29-1 to TRBJ2-3; no clear D. CDR3 length: 10 amino acids. The germline gives CDR1 SQVTM, CDR2 ANQGSEA. Trimming took off 4 bases at V and 4 bases at J, with 3 bases between the two ends. CDR3 in amino acids: CSVGADTQYF. Written as DNA, the CDR3 is TGCAGCGTTGGGGCAGATACGCAGTATTTT.

Remarks on this clonotype: A much larger clone differs from this one at a single base, so this may be a read error. CDR3 region: CASSLAISSYNELFF. The CDR3 coding sequence is TGTGCCAGCAGCTTAGCGATCAGCTCCTACAATGAGCTGTTCTTC. The V and J genes are TRBV7-3 and TRBJ2-1; the D is unclear. This CDR3 comprises 15 residues. Germline CDR1 is SGHTA and CDR2 is FQGTGA.

This clonotype has only a few counts. The junction differs from germline at one of its ends, possibly a read error. The V call is TRBV7-9, the J call TRBJ2-5; D ambiguous. The CDR3 loop spans 14 amino acids. The germline V gene has CDR1 SEHNR and CDR2 FQNEAQ (reference sequence). CDR3: CASSSNTIEEPQYF. In DNA form, the CDR3 reads TGTGCCAGCAGCTCCAACACAATTGAAGAGCCCCAGTACTTC.

This clonotype was observed a few times. V usage is TRBV28 and J usage is TRBJ1-1; D is undetermined. Trimming left V 4 bases short and J 5 bases short, with 5 bases between. Germline V gene data show CDR1 as MDHEN and CDR2 as SYDVKM. CDR3 length: 11 amino acids. The CDR3 region is CASSWRTEAFF. The CDR3 nucleotides read TGTGCCAGCAGTTGGAGAACTGAAGCTTTCTTT.

In the case of this clonotype: A read error may be the cause here, since a much bigger clone is one base away. The V and J genes are TRBV9 and TRBJ2-6, with 8 positions matching TRBD1. V gave up 4 bases and J gave up 2 bases; unmatched junction bases: 2. CDR1 is SGDLS, CDR2 YYNGEE, per germline. This CDR3 has 15 amino acids. The CDR3 is CASSQTGAGANVLTF. The DNA of the CDR3 is TGTGCCAGCAGCCAGACAGGGGCTGGGGCCAACGTCCTGACTTTC. The full variable domain, with the rest looked up from reference TRBV9 and TRBJ2-6, is DSGVTQTPKHLITATGQRVTLRCSPRSGDLSVYWYQQSLDQGLQFLIQYYNGEERAKGNILERFSAQQFPDLHSELNLSSLELGDSALYFCASSQTGAGANVLTFGAGSRLTVL.

This clonotype was counted ten times or more. The CDR3 here is CSAAGGGGSYNEQFF. The DNA of the CDR3 is TGCAGCGCTGCTGGTGGCGGAGGCTCCTACAATGAGCAGTTCTTC. The gene calls are TRBV29-1 and TRBJ2-1, with D perhaps matching TRBD2 (5 bases). The germline V gene has CDR1 SQVTM and CDR2 ANQGSEA. This CDR3 has 15 residues. Trimming stripped 7 bases from V and 0 bases from J, with 16 bases between.